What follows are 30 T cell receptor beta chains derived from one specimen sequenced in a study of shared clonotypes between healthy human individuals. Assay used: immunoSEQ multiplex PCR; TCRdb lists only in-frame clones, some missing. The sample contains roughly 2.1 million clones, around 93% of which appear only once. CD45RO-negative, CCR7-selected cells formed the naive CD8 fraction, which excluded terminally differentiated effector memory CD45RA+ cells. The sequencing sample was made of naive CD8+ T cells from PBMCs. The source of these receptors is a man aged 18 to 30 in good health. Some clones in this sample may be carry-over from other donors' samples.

CDR3 bases: TGTGCCAGCAGTTTTGGGGGGAATGAGCAGTACTTC. This translates into CASSFGGNEQYF. The chain is built from TRBV27 and TRBJ2-7, with a possible D match to TRBD2 (6 bases). Germline CDR1 is MNHEY and CDR2 is SMNVEV (reference sequence). The CDR3 length is 12 residues. The V and J ends lost 3 bases and 7 bases respectively, with 10 bases between them.

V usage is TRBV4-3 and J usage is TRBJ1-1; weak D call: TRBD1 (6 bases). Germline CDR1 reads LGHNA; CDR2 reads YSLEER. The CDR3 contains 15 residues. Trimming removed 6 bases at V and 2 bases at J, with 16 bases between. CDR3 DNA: TGCGCCAGCAGTCGGTGGTACAGGGATAACACTGAAGCTTTCTTT. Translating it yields CASSRWYRDNTEAFF.

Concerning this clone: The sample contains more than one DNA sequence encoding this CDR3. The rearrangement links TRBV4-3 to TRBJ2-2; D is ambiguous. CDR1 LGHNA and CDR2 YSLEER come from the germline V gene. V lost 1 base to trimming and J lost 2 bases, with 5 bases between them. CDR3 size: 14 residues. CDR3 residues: CASSQGRNTGELFF. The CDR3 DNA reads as TGCGCCAGCAGCCAAGGTCGAAACACCGGGGAGCTGTTTTTT.

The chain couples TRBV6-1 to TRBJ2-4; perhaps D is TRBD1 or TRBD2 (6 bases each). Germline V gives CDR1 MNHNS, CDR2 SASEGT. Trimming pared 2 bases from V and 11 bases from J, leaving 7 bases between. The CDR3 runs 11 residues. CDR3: CASSERGLQYF. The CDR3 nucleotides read TGTGCCAGCAGTGAACGGGGGCTTCAGTACTTC.

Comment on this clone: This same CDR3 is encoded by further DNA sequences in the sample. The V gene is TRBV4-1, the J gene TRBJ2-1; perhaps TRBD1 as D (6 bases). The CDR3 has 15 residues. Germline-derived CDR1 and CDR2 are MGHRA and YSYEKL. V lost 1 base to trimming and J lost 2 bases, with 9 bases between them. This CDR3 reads CASSQVGGAYNEQFF. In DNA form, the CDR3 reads TGCGCCAGCAGCCAAGTAGGGGGAGCCTACAATGAGCAGTTCTTC.

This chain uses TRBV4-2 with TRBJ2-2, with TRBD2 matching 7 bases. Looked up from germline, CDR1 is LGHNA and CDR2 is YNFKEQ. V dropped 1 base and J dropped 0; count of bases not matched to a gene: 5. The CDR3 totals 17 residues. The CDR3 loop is CASSQGKRDANTGELFF. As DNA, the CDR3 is TGTGCCAGCAGCCAAGGGAAGCGGGACGCGAACACCGGGGAGCTGTTTTTT.

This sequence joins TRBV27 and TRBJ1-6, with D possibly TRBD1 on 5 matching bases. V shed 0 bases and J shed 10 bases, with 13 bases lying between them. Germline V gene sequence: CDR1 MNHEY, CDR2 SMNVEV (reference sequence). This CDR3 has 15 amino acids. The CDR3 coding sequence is TGTGCCAGCAGTTTATCCCAGGGTGGAGGGTCACCCCTCCACTTT. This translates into CASSLSQGGGSPLHF.

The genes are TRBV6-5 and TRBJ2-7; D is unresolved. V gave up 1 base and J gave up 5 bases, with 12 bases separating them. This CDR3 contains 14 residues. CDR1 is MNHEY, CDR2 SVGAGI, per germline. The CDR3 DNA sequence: TGTGCCAGCAGTTACTTTGGCCCGTCCCACGAGCAGTACTTC. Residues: CASSYFGPSHEQYF.

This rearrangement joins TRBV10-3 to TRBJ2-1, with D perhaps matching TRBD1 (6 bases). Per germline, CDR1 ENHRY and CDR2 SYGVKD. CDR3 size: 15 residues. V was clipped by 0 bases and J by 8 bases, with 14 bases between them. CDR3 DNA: TGTGCCATCAGTGAGTCCGGTCCCAGGGGCGATGAGCAGTTCTTC. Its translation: CAISESGPRGDEQFF.

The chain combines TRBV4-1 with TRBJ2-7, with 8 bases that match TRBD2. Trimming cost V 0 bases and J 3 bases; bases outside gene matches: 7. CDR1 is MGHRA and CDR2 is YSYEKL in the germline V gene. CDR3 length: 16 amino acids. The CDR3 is CASSQDLASGRYEQYF. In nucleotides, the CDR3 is TGCGCCAGCAGCCAAGATCTGGCTAGCGGGCGCTACGAGCAGTACTTC.

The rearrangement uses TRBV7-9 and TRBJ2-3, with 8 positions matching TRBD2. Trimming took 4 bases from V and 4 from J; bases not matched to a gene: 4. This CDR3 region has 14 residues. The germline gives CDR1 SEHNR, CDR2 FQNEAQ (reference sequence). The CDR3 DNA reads TGTGCCAGCAGCTCCCCGGGGGGGGCAGATACGCAGTATTTT. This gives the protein CASSSPGGADTQYF.

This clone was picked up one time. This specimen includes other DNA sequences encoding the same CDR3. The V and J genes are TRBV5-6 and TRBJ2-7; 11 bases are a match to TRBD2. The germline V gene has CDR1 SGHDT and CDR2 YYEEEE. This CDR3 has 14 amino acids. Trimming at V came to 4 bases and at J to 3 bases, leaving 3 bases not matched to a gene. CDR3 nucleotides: TGTGCCAGCAGCCCGGGGACTAGCGGCTACGAGCAGTACTTC. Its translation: CASSPGTSGYEQYF.

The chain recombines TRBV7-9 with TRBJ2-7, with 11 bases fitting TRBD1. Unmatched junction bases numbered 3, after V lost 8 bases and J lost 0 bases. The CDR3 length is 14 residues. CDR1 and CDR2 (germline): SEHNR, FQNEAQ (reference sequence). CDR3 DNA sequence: TGTGCCAGCGGGACAGGGGGTCCCTCCTACGAGCAGTACTTC. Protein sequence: CASGTGGPSYEQYF. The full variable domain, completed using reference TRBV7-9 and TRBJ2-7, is DTGVSQNPRHKITKRGQNVTFRCDPISEHNRLYWYRQTLGQGPEFLTYFQNEAQLEKSRLLSDRFSAERPKGSFSTLEIQRTEQGDSAMYLCASGTGGPSYEQYFGPGTRLTVT.

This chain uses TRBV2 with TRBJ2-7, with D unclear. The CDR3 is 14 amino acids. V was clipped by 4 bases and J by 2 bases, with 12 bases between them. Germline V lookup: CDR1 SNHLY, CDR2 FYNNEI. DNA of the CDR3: TGTGCCAGCAGTGCTTCCCAAGCAACCTACGAGCAGTACTTC. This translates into CASSASQATYEQYF.

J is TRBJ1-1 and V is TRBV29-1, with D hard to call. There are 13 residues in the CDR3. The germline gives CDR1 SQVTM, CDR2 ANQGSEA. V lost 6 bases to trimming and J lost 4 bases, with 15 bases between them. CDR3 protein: CSVHPQVTTEAFF. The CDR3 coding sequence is TGCAGCGTCCATCCTCAGGTTACCACTGAAGCTTTCTTT.

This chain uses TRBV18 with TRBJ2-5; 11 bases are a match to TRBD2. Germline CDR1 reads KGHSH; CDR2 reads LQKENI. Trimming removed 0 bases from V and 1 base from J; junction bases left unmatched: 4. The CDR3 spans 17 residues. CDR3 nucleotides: TGTGCCAGCTCACCACCGCGACTAGCGGGATCCCAAGAGACCCAGTACTTC. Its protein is CASSPPRLAGSQETQYF.

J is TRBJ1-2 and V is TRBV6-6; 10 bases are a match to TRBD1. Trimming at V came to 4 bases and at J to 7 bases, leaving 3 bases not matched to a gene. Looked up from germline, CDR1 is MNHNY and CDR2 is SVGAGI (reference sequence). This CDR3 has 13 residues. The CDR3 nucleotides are TGTGCCAGCAGTTCGACAGGGGGCCTTGGCTACACCTTC. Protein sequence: CASSSTGGLGYTF.

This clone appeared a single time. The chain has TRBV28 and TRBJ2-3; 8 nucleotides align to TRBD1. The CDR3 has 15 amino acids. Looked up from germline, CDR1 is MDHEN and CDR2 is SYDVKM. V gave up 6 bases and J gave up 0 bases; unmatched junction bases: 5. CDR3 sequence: CASSNRGVSTDTQYF. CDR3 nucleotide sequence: TGTGCCAGCAGCAACAGGGGGGTGAGCACAGATACGCAGTATTTT.

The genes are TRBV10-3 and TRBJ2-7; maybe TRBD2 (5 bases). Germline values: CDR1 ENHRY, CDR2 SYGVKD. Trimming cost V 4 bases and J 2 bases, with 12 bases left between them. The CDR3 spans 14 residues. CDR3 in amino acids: CAISVGGRTYEQYF. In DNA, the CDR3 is TGTGCCATCAGTGTAGGAGGCAGAACCTACGAGCAGTACTTC.

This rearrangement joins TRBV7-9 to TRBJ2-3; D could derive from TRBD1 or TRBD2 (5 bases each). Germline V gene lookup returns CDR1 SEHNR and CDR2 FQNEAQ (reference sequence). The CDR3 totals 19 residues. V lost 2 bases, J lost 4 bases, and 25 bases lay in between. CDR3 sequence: CASSLTFVGTPRDPDTQYF. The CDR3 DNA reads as TGTGCCAGCAGCTTAACATTCGTCGGGACGCCGAGAGACCCAGATACGCAGTATTTT.

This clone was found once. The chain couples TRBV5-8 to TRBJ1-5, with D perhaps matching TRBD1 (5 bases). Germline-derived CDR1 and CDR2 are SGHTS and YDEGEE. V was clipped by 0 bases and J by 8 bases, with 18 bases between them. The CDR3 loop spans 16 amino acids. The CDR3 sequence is CASSLAARQPPEPQHF. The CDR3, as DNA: TGTGCCAGCAGCTTGGCGGCGAGACAGCCCCCCGAGCCCCAGCATTTT.

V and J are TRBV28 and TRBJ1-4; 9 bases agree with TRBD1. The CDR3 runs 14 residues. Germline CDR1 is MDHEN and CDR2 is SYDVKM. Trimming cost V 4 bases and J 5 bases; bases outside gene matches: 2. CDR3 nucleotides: TGTGCCAGCAGTTGGACAGGGGTGAATGAAAAACTGTTTTTT. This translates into CASSWTGVNEKLFF.

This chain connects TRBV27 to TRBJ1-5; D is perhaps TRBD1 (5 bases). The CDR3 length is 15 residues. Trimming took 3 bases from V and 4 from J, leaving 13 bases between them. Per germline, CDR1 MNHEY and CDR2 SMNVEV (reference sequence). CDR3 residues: CASSLGWGQNQPQHF. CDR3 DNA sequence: TGTGCCAGCAGTTTGGGATGGGGCCAGAATCAGCCCCAGCATTTT.

The CDR3 region has the DNA TGTGCCAGCTCACCTAACAGGGGTGGTTCGTCCTACGAGCAGTACTTC. This sequence encodes CASSPNRGGSSYEQYF. The rearrangement links TRBV18 to TRBJ2-7; 7 positions match TRBD1. The germline V gene encodes CDR1 KGHSH and CDR2 LQKENI. This CDR3 contains 16 residues. J was trimmed by 1 base and V by 3 bases; bases with no gene match: 9.

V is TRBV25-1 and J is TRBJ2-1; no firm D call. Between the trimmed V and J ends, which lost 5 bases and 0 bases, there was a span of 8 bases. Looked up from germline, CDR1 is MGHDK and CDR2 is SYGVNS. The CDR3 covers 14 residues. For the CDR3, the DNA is TGTGCCAGCAGTCGACCCTTCTCCTACAATGAGCAGTTCTTC. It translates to CASSRPFSYNEQFF.

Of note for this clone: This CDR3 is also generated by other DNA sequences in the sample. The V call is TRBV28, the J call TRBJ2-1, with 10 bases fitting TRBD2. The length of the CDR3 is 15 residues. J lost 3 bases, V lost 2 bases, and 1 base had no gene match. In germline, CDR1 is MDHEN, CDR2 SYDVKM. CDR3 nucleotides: TGTGCCAGCAGTTTACTAGCGGGGGTCTACAATGAGCAGTTCTTC. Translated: CASSLLAGVYNEQFF.

The CDR3 loop is CASSDRGQLWGTGELFF. CDR3 DNA sequence: TGTGCCAGCAGTGACAGGGGCCAACTTTGGGGCACCGGGGAGCTGTTTTTT. The rearrangement links TRBV6-4 to TRBJ2-2; TRBD1 is a possible D gene (5 bases). Looked up from germline, CDR1 is MRHNA and CDR2 is SNTAGT. This CDR3 comprises 17 residues. Trimming took 2 bases from V and 4 from J, leaving 17 bases between them.

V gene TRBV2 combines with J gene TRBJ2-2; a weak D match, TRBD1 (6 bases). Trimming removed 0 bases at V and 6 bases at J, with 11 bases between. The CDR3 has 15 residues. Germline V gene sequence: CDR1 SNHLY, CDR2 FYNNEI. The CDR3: CASSEAGRGAGELFF. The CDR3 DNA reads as TGTGCCAGCAGTGAAGCGGGCAGGGGTGCCGGGGAGCTGTTTTTT.

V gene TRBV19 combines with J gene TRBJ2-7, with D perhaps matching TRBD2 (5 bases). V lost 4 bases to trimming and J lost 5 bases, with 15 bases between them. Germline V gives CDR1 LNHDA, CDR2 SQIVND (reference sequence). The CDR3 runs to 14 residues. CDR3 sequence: CASSNPGFVHEQYF. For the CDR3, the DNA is TGTGCCAGTAGTAATCCGGGGTTCGTCCACGAGCAGTACTTC.

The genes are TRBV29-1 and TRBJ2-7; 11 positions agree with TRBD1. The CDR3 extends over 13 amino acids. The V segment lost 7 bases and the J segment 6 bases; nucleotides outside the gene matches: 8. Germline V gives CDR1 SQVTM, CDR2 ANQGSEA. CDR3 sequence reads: CSGRTGGGGEQYF. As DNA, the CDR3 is TGCAGCGGACGGACAGGGGGCGGGGGCGAGCAGTACTTC.